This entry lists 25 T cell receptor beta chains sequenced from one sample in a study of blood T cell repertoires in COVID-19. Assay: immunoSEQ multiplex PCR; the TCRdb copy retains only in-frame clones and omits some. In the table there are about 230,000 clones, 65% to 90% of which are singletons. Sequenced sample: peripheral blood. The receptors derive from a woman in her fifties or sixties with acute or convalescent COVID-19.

CDR3 in DNA: TGTGCCATCGAGAGGTGGTCCTGGACAGAGACCTATGGCTACACCTTC. Protein sequence: CAIERWSWTETYGYTF. The chain joins TRBV10-3 to TRBJ1-2; a possible D gene is TRBD1 (6 bases). Per germline, CDR1 ENHRY and CDR2 SYGVKD. V was clipped by 8 bases and J by 4 bases, with 23 bases between them. The CDR3 covers 16 residues.

In DNA, the CDR3 is TGTGCCAGCAGTTTGGGGAGGTACTACGAGCAGTACTTC. Translation: CASSLGRYYEQYF. This chain uses TRBV12-3 or TRBV12-4 with TRBJ2-7, with D tentatively TRBD2 (6 bases). V lost 3 bases, J lost 3 bases, and 9 bases lay in between. CDR3 length equals 13 residues.

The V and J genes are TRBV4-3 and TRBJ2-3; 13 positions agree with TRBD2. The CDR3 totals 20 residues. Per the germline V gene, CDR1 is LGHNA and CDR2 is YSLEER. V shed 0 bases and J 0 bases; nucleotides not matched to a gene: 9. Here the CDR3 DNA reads TGCGCCAGCAGCCAAGATATGACTAGCGGGGGGACTCTGAGCACAGATACGCAGTATTTT. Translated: CASSQDMTSGGTLSTDTQYF.

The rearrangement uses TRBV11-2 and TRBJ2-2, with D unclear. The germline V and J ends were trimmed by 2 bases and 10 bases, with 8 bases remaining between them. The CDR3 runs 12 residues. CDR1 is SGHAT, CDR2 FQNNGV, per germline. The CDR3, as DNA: TGTGCCAGCAGCTTAAACCGAGTGGAGCTGTTTTTT. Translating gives CASSLNRVELFF.

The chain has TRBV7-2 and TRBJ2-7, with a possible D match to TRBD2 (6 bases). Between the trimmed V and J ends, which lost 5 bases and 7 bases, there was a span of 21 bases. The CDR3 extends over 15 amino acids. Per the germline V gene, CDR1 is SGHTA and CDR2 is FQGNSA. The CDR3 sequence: CASSKGGTSTKEQYF. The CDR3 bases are TGTGCCAGCAGCAAGGGCGGTACTAGCACAAAGGAGCAGTACTTC.

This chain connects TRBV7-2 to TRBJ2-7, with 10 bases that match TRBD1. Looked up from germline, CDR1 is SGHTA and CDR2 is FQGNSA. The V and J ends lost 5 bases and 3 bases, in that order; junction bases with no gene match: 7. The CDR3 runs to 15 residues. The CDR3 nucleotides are TGTGCCAGCAGCCCGACAGGGGGCGCAATCTACGAGCAGTACTTC. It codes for CASSPTGGAIYEQYF. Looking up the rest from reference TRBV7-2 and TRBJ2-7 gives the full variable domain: GAGVSQSPSNKVTEKGKDVELRCDPISGHTALYWYRQSLGQGLEFLIYFQGNSAPDKSGLPSDRFSAERTGGSVSTLTIQRTQQEDSAVYLCASSPTGGAIYEQYFGPGTRLTVT.

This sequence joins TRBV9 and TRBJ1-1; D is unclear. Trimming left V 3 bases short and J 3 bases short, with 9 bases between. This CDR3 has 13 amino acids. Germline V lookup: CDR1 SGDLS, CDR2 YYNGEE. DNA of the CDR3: TGTGCCAGCAGCGCCGTACCGGACACTGAAGCTTTCTTT. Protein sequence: CASSAVPDTEAFF.

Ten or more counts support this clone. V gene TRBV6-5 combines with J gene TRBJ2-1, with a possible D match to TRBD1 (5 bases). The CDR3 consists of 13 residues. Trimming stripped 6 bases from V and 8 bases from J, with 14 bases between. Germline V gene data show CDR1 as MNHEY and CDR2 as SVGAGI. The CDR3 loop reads CASRATGSHEQFF. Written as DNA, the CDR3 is TGTGCCAGCAGGGCCACAGGTTCCCATGAGCAGTTCTTC.

The CDR3 bases are TGTGCCAGCAGTGAAAGGGGATACGGGACAGGGGGCGGAGACGAGCAGTACTTC. It yields the protein CASSERGYGTGGGDEQYF. The gene calls are TRBV6-1 and TRBJ2-7, with 12 bases identical to TRBD1. CDR3 length equals 18 residues. V trimming: 2 bases; J trimming: 5 bases; junction bases outside the gene matches: 13. The V gene's germline CDR1 is MNHNS and CDR2 SASEGT.

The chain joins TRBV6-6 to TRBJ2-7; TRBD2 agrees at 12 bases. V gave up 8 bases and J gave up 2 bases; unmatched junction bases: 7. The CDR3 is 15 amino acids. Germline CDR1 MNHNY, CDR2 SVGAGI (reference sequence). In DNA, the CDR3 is TGTGCCAGCGCCAATCCTAGCGGGGGGGCCTACGAGCAGTACTTC. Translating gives CASANPSGGAYEQYF.

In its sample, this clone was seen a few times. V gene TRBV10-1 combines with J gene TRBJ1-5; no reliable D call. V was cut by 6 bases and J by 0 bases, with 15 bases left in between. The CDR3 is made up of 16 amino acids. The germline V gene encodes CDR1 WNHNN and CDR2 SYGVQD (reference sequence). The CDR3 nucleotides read TGCGCCAGCAGATCAACCGGGAAAGGTAGCAATCAGCCCCAGCATTTT. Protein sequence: CASRSTGKGSNQPQHF.

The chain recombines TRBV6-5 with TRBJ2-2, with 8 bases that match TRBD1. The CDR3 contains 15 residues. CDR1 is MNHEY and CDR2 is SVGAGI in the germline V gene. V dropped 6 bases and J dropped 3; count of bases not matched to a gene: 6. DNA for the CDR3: TGTGCCAGCAGGATCGGGACAGGTCACACCGGGGAGCTGTTTTTT. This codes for CASRIGTGHTGELFF.

The CDR3 protein is CATSDPPGTGSNEQFF. The CDR3 bases are TGTGCCACCAGTGACCCTCCCGGGACTGGGTCCAATGAGCAGTTCTTC. The chain uses TRBV24-1 and TRBJ2-1; D perhaps matches TRBD2 (6 bases). This CDR3 region has 16 residues. Germline CDR1 and CDR2: KGHDR and SFDVKD. V shed 4 bases and J shed 6 bases, with 18 bases lying between them.

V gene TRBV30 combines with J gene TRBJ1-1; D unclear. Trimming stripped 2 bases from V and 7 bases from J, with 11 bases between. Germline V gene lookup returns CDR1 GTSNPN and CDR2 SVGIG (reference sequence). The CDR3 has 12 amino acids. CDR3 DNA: TGTGCCTGGAGTTCGAGAGGCAGTGAAGCTTTCTTT. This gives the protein CAWSSRGSEAFF.

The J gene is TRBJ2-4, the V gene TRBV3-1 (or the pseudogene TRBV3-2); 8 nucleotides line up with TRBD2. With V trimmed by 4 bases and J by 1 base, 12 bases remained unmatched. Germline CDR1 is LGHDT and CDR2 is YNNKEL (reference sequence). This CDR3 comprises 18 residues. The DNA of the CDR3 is TGTGCCAGCAGCCGCGATGGCGGAAGACTAGCGGCCAAAAACATTCAGTACTTC. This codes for CASSRDGGRLAAKNIQYF.

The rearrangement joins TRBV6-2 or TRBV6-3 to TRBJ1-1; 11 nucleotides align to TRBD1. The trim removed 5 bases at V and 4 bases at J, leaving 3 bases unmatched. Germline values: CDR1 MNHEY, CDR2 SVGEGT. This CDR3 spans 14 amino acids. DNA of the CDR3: TGTGCCAGCAGTCGCGGGACAGGGGGCACTGAAGCTTTCTTT. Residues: CASSRGTGGTEAFF.

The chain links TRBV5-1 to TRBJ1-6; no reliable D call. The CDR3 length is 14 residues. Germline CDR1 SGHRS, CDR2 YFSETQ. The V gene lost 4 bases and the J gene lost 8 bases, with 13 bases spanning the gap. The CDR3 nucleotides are TGCGCCAGCAGCCCCGGCAGGATAGATTCACCCCTCCACTTT. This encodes CASSPGRIDSPLHF.

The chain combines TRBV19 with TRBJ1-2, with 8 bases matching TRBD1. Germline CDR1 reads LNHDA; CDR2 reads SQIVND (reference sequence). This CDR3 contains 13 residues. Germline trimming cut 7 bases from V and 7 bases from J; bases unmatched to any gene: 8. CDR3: CASTSAGGLGYTF. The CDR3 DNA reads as TGTGCCAGTACTTCAGCAGGGGGCCTTGGCTACACCTTC.

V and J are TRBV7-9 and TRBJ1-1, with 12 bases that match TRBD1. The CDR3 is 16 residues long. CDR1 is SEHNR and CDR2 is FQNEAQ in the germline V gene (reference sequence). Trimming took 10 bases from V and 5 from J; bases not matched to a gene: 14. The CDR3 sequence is CATRPSGTGGSTEAFF. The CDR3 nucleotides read TGTGCCACCCGACCTTCTGGGACAGGGGGCTCAACTGAAGCTTTCTTT.

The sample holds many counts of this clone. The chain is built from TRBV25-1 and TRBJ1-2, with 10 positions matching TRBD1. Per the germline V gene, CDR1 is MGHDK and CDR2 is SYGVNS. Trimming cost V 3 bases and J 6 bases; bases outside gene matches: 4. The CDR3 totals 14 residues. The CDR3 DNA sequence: TGTGCCAGCAGTGAGGCGACAGGGGGCAATGGCTACACCTTC. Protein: CASSEATGGNGYTF.

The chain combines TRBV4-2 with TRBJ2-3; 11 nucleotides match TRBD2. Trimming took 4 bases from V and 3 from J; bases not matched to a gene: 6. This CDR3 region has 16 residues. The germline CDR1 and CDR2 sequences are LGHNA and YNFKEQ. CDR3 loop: CASSLQTSGETDTQYF. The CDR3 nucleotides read TGTGCCAGCAGCCTCCAGACTAGCGGGGAGACAGATACGCAGTATTTT.

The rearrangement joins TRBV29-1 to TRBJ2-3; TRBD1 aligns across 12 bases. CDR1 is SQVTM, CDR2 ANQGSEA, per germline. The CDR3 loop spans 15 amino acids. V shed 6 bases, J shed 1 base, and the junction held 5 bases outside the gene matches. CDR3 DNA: TGCAGCGTCACCGGGACAGGGGGCGGCACAGATACGCAGTATTTT. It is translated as CSVTGTGGGTDTQYF.

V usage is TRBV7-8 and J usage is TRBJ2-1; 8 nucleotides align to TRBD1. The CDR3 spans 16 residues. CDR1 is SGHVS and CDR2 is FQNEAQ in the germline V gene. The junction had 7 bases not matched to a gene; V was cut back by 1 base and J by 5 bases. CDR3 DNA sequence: TGTGCCAGCAGCTTAGAGTGGCAGGGGGCTGACAATGAGCAGTTCTTC. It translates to CASSLEWQGADNEQFF. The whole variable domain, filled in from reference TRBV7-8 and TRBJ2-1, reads GAGVSQSPRYKVAKRGQDVALRCDPISGHVSLFWYQQALGQGPEFLTYFQNEAQLDKSGLPSDRFFAERPEGSVSTLKIQRTQQEDSAVYLCASSLEWQGADNEQFFGPGTRLTVL.

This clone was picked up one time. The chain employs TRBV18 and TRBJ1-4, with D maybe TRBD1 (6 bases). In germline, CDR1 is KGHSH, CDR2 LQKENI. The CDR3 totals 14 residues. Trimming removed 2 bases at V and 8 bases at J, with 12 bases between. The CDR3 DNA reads TGTGCCAGCTCACCAGGGGGCTTGGAAGAAAAACTGTTTTTT. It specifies CASSPGGLEEKLFF.

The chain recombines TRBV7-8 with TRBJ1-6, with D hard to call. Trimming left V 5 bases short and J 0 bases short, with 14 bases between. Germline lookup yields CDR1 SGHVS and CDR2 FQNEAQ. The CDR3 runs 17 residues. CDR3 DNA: TGTGCCAGCAGCGGTGACATTCAGAGCTCCTATAATTCACCCCTCCACTTT. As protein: CASSGDIQSSYNSPLHF.